This T cell receptor (beta chain) was observed in a study of blood T cell repertoires in COVID-19 (TCRdb year 2020). As for the study more broadly: Samples from collaborators originated in the United States, Italy and Spain and spanned both the acute and convalescent phases of COVID-19. The prospective study material was composed of cDNA or gDNA derived from T cells, B-cell-depleted T cells, or PBMCs. The dataset comprised deeply sampled blood TCRbeta repertoires from subjects exposed to, actively infected with, or recovered from COVID-19. The repertoires were made available in a free public database intended to serve as a resource for research on the immune response to SARS-CoV-2. Samples came from the ongoing ImmuneRACE study (first 160 participants) plus 1,254 subjects from 6 global collaborators. A de-identified subject ID, COVID-19 status, age in years and sex were almost always included in the sample metadata. Where available, HLA class I and class II types were obtained from metadata supplied by the sample provider rather than from assay-based typing.

The CDR3, cysteine through phenylalanine, is 14 amino acids long. This entry keeps only the CDR3 DNA: 42 bases, framed from base 1. Via the germline V gene (reference sequence), CDR1 is SGHAT and CDR2 FQDESV. The germline ends are 14 bases apart after V is trimmed by 5 bases and J by 3 bases. Each collaborating institution followed its own protocols to collect whole blood in K2EDTA tubes. For TCRbeta analysis, collaborators shipped samples as frozen whole blood, isolated PBMCs, or DNA extracted from either of those sample types. The immunoSEQ Assay, a bias-controlled multiplex PCR, was used to amplify TCRbeta CDR3 regions from genomic DNA. On the authors' methods: Within the assay, amplification of reference gene primers was used to estimate how many nucleated cells each sample contained. To quantify the absolute abundance of each unique TCRbeta CDR3 rearrangement, sequence reads were collapsed and filtered. For each sample, productive Simpson clonality was calculated by taking the square root of Simpson's diversity index across productive rearrangements. TCRdb re-hosts the immuneACCESS table, in-frame sequences only. Its copies lack some clones; in the studies checked, an unresolved V gene accounts for under half of them, and the cause for the rest is not known. The DNA was the basis for D and trimming; V, J and clone size are from that table. A total of 65,000 to 85,000 clones appear in this sample, about 91% of them only once. The ten biggest clones cover about 8.1% of the sample.

Points on this clone: Its antigen is currently not known. The sample holds no much larger clone one base away, and base qualities are not on file.

What the authors observed across the whole study: The quantity of clinical and demographic metadata differed by source and by participant and was supplied without curation.

The sequenced sample was peripheral blood. The chain employs TRBV11-1 and TRBJ2-7; TRBD1 could be the D gene, as 5 bases match. The sequence was collected from a man aged 45-65 years with active COVID-19. This receptor carries the CDR3 CASSQTAKIYEQYF. The DNA sequence is given as TGTGCCAGCAGCCAGACAGCCAAAATCTACGAGCAGTACTTC.